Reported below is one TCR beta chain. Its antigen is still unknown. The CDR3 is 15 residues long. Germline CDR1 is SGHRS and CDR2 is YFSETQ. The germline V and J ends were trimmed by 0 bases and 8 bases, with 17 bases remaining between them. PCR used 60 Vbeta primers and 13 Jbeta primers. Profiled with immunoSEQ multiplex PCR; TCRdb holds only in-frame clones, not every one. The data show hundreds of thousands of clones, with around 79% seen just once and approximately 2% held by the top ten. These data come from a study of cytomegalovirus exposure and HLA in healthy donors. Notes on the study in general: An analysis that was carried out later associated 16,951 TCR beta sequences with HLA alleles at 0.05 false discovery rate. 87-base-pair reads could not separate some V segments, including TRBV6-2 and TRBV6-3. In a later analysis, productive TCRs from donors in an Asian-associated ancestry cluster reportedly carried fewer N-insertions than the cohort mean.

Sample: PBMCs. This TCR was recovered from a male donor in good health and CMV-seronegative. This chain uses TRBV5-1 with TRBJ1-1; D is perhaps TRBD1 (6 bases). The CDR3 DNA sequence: TGCGCCAGCAGCTTGGCGCAGGGGCCCTTATCCGAAGCTTTCTTT. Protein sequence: CASSLAQGPLSEAFF.